This T cell receptor (beta chain) comes out of a study of OX40 agonist ivuxolimab in advanced cancers. Points from the study as a whole: Fewer expanded clones were found on average in CD4+ than in CD8+ T cells.

Germline CDR1 and CDR2: WSHSY and SAAADI. CDR3 length: 16 residues. Trimming stripped 8 bases from V and 5 bases from J, with 23 bases between. Notes on this clone: Its target is unknown.

TCRdb's copy holds only in-frame clones and misses some; the assay was immunoSEQ multiplex PCR. The sample shows 75,000 to 100,000 clones, 65% to 90% of them seen only once. The sequencing here drew on CD4+ or CD8+ T cells sorted from blood, taken in a trial of the OX40 agonist ivuxolimab. This sequence was found in an adult with an advanced solid tumor such as melanoma, head and neck, liver or kidney cancer. The V call is TRBV10-2, the J call TRBJ2-3, with TRBD1 as a possible D gene (7 bases). The CDR3 sequence is CASSYGAEGAGDTQYF. The CDR3 nucleotides read TGCGCCAGCTCCTACGGGGCGGAGGGGGCGGGAGATACGCAGTATTTT.